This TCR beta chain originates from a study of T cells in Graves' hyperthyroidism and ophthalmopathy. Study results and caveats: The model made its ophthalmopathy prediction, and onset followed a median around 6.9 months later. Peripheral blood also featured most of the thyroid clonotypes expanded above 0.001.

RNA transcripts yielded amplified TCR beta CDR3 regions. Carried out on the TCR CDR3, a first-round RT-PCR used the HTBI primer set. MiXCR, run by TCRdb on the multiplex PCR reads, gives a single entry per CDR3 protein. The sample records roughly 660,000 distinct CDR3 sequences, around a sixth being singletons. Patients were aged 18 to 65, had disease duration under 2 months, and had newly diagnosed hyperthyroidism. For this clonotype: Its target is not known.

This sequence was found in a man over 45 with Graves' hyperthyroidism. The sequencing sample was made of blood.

The CDR3 sequence is CASSQVGVSRRSEKLFF. CDR3 in DNA: TGCGCCAGCAGCCAAGTGGGCGTGAGCAGGAGAAGTGAAAAACTGTTTTTT. This sequence joins TRBV4-1 and TRBJ1-4; D ambiguous. The CDR3 is made up of 17 amino acids. The germline V gene has CDR1 MGHRA and CDR2 YSYEKL. The V and J ends lost 1 base and 7 bases respectively, with 19 bases between them.